The 16 T cell receptor beta chains below were found in one sample sequenced in a study of identical twins. TCRdb re-called the 5' RACE reads with MiXCR, one entry per CDR3 protein. The sample lists roughly 690,000 distinct CDR3 sequences, around 20% occurring once. This same sample was also taken into another study, of T cells expressing NK-cell markers.

Sequenced input: PBMCs. The receptor source for this set is a woman aged 18-30 years in good health.

The chain has TRBV5-6 and TRBJ2-7; D is possibly TRBD1 (6 bases). Germline loops: CDR1 SGHDT, CDR2 YYEEEE. The CDR3 is made up of 13 amino acids. Trimming stripped 4 bases from V and 1 base from J, with 9 bases between. CDR3 protein: CASSADSSYEQYF. The CDR3 DNA reads as TGTGCCAGCAGCGCGGACAGTTCCTACGAGCAGTACTTC.

The chain is built from TRBV14 and TRBJ2-2; D is uncertain. Trimming took 2 bases from V and 4 from J, leaving 11 bases between them. This CDR3 is 15 amino acids long. Per the germline V gene, CDR1 is SGHDN and CDR2 is FVKESK. For the CDR3, the DNA is TGTGCCAGCAGCCAACGGAATTTGGGCACCGGGGAGCTGTTTTTT. This translates into CASSQRNLGTGELFF.

The chain employs TRBV9 and TRBJ2-1, with 10 positions matching TRBD1. J was trimmed by 5 bases and V by 4 bases; bases with no gene match: 9. The CDR3 contains 16 residues. CDR1 SGDLS and CDR2 YYNGEE come from the germline V gene. The CDR3 coding sequence is TGTGCCAGCAGCCGACTAAGGGACAGGGGCCACAATGAGCAGTTCTTC. Encoded protein: CASSRLRDRGHNEQFF.

The CDR3 bases are TGTGCCAGCAGTTACCAGGGACACCCTGGGGAGACCCAGTACTTC. It specifies CASSYQGHPGETQYF. The genes are TRBV2 and TRBJ2-5; tentative D call: TRBD1 (6 bases). Trimming removed 5 bases at V and 5 bases at J, with 18 bases between. CDR1 and CDR2 from the germline V gene are SNHLY and FYNNEI. The CDR3 spans 15 residues.

There are a few counts of this clonotype. The rearrangement uses TRBV7-3 and TRBJ2-1; 8 positions agree with TRBD2. The ends lost 3 bases at V and 5 bases at J; junction bases unmatched: 3. The CDR3 runs 14 residues. Germline-derived CDR1 and CDR2 are SGHTA and FQGTGA. CDR3 region: CASSLASGHNEQFF. In nucleotides, the CDR3 is TGTGCCAGCAGCTTGGCTAGCGGGCACAATGAGCAGTTCTTC. Using reference TRBV7-3 and TRBJ2-1 for the parts outside the CDR3, the full variable domain is GAGVSQTPSNKVTEKGKYVELRCDPISGHTALYWYRQSLGQGPEFLIYFQGTGAADDSGLPNDRFFAVRPEGSVSTLKIQRTERGDSAVYLCASSLASGHNEQFFGPGTRLTVL.

The table lists this clonotype with a few counts. CDR3 sequence reads: CASSPKPPSLADYEQYF. The CDR3 nucleotides read TGTGCCAGCAGTCCAAAACCCCCGTCACTAGCGGACTACGAGCAGTACTTC. The chain is built from TRBV12-3 or TRBV12-4 and TRBJ2-7; 8 nucleotides line up with TRBD2. This CDR3 is built from 17 residues. V gave up 5 bases and J gave up 3 bases; unmatched junction bases: 15.

There are many counts of this clonotype. The V and J genes are TRBV20-1 and TRBJ2-1; 14 positions match TRBD2. The CDR3 extends over 15 amino acids. V lost 6 bases and J lost 0; bases outside the gene matches: 1. Germline V gene lookup returns CDR1 DFQATT and CDR2 SNEGSKA (reference sequence). The CDR3 sequence is CSAGTSGSSYNEQFF. In nucleotides, the CDR3 is TGCAGTGCGGGGACTAGCGGGAGCTCCTACAATGAGCAGTTCTTC.

The genes are TRBV12-3 or TRBV12-4 and TRBJ2-3, with a possible D match to TRBD2 (6 bases). CDR3 length: 14 residues. Trimming removed 3 bases from V and 5 bases from J, with 12 bases in between. CDR3 nucleotide sequence: TGTGCCAGCAGTTTCGGGAGCGTTGGAGATACGCAGTATTTT. This gives the protein CASSFGSVGDTQYF.

This clonotype was counted a single time. V usage is TRBV11-2 and J usage is TRBJ2-5; 7 positions match TRBD2. Unmatched junction bases numbered 15, after V lost 0 bases and J lost 5 bases. The V gene's germline CDR1 is SGHAT and CDR2 FQNNGV. CDR3 length: 18 residues. The CDR3 sequence: CASSLDLGPSGLSETQYF. CDR3 DNA sequence: TGTGCCAGCAGCTTAGATCTCGGGCCTAGCGGTCTGTCGGAGACCCAGTACTTC.

A single count supports this clonotype. The chain combines TRBV6-5 with TRBJ1-5; 7 bases align to TRBD1. CDR1 is MNHEY and CDR2 is SVGAGI in the germline V gene. The CDR3 has 15 amino acids. The junction had 5 bases not matched to a gene; V was cut back by 2 bases and J by 4 bases. The CDR3 here is CASSYARGGNQPQHF. CDR3 DNA sequence: TGTGCCAGCAGTTACGCCAGGGGGGGAAATCAGCCCCAGCATTTT.

This clonotype was seen ten or more times. The V call is TRBV9, the J call TRBJ2-6; a weak D match, TRBD1 (5 bases). The V gene's germline CDR1 is SGDLS and CDR2 YYNGEE. This CDR3 region has 15 residues. Between the trimmed V and J ends, which lost 3 bases and 2 bases, there was a span of 9 bases. The CDR3 reads CASSARQTGANVLTF. DNA of the CDR3: TGTGCCAGCAGCGCACGACAGACTGGGGCCAACGTCCTGACTTTC.

The chain employs TRBV20-1 and TRBJ2-3; 7 positions agree with TRBD2. The CDR3 loop spans 14 amino acids. The V segment lost 5 bases and the J segment 1 base; nucleotides outside the gene matches: 6. The V gene's germline CDR1 is DFQATT and CDR2 SNEGSKA (reference sequence). The CDR3 DNA follows: TGCAGTGCTGGAGCGGGGTCCCGCACAGATACGCAGTATTTT. The encoded protein is CSAGAGSRTDTQYF.

This clonotype occurred a few times. J is TRBJ2-1 and V is TRBV24-1; D is perhaps TRBD2 (6 bases). The CDR3 spans 14 residues. Per germline, CDR1 KGHDR and CDR2 SFDVKD. V was pared by 4 bases and J by 10 bases, with 16 bases between. CDR3 sequence: CATSEGTGESEQFF. In nucleotides, the CDR3 is TGTGCCACCAGTGAGGGGACTGGGGAGTCAGAGCAGTTCTTC.

This chain connects TRBV4-2 to TRBJ2-1, with D hard to call. Germline V gives CDR1 LGHNA, CDR2 YNFKEQ. Trimming left V 8 bases short and J 6 bases short, with 11 bases between. The CDR3 runs 12 residues. CDR3 protein: CASFGSSNEQFF. The CDR3 DNA reads TGTGCCAGCTTCGGGTCTTCCAATGAGCAGTTCTTC.

The table lists this clonotype with many counts. The chain combines TRBV29-1 with TRBJ2-5, with D uncertain. The CDR3 loop spans 16 amino acids. V lost 8 bases and J 3 bases, leaving 25 bases between the germline ends. CDR1 and CDR2 (germline): SQVTM, ANQGSEA. The CDR3 spells CSFRAQEGWVKETQYF. CDR3 bases: TGCAGCTTTAGAGCGCAGGAAGGGTGGGTAAAAGAGACCCAGTACTTC.

V gene TRBV20-1 combines with J gene TRBJ2-1; 8 nucleotides line up with TRBD2. The germline CDR1 and CDR2 sequences are DFQATT and SNEGSKA (reference sequence). The junction had 9 bases not matched to a gene; V was cut back by 0 bases and J by 2 bases. The CDR3 has 17 amino acids. CDR3 residues: CSARDSGRRGAYNEQFF. As DNA, the CDR3 is TGCAGTGCTAGAGACTCGGGTCGGCGGGGGGCCTACAATGAGCAGTTCTTC.